This T cell receptor (beta chain) was sequenced in a study of identical twins. TCRdb re-called the 5' RACE reads with MiXCR, one entry per CDR3 protein. The repertoire holds some 500,000 distinct CDR3 sequences, with about 20% as singletons. With 4 bases removed from V and 3 bases from J, the gap between germline ends came to 17 bases. The CDR3 is 16 amino acids. Germline lookup yields CDR1 SGHDT and CDR2 YYEEEE. Another study also made use of these data, one on T cells expressing NK-cell markers.

The sequence came from a woman younger than 30 in good health. The chain links TRBV5-6 to TRBJ2-1; tentative D call: TRBD2 (6 bases). The sequenced sample was CD4+ T cells sorted from blood. As DNA, the CDR3 is TGTGCCAGCAGCCGAAGACTAGATGCAAACTACAATGAGCAGTTCTTC. Encoded protein: CASSRRLDANYNEQFF. The whole variable domain, remainder taken from reference TRBV5-6 and TRBJ2-1, is DAGVTQSPTHLIKTRGQQVTLRCSPKSGHDTVSWYQQALGQGPQFIFQYYEEEERQRGNFPDRFSGHQFPNYSSELNVNALLLGDSALYLCASSRRLDANYNEQFFGPGTRLTVL.